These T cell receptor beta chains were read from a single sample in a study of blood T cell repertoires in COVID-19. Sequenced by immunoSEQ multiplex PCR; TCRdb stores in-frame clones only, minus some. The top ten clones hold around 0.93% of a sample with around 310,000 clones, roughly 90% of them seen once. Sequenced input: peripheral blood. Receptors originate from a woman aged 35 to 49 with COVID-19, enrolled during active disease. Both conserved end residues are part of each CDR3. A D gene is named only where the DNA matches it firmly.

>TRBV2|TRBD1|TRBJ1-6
CASTETGGVNSPLHF
TGTGCCAGCACCGAAACAGGGGGAGTCAATTCACCCCTCCACTTT
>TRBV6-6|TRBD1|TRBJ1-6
CASSLDRGTSSYNSPLHF
TGTGCCAGCAGTCTCGACAGGGGTACGAGCTCCTATAATTCACCCCTCCACTTT
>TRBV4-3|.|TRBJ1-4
CASSQDPRSNEKLFF
TGCGCCAGCAGCCAAGACCCCAGGTCTAATGAAAAACTGTTTTTT
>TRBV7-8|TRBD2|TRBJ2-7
CASSLELASAYEQYF
TGTGCCAGCAGCTTAGAACTAGCGTCAGCCTACGAGCAGTACTTC
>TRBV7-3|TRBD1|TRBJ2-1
CASSSRRGNEQFF
TGTGCCAGCAGCTCGCGCAGGGGGAATGAGCAGTTCTTC
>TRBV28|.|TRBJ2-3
CASRHSYTQYF
TGTGCCAGCAGGCACAGTTATACGCAGTATTTT
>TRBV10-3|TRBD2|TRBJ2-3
CAVGLAGISDTQYF
TGTGCCGTCGGACTAGCGGGGATTTCAGATACGCAGTATTTT
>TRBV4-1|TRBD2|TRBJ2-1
CASSHEPSKREGYNEQFF
TGCGCCAGCAGCCATGAACCTTCAAAGCGGGAGGGGTACAATGAGCAGTTCTTC
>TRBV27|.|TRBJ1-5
CASRWGGPRDGPQHF
TGTGCCAGCAGGTGGGGGGGCCCGCGCGATGGGCCCCAGCATTTT
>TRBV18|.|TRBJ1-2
CASSPNGKGGYGYTF
TGTGCCAGCTCACCTAACGGGAAGGGAGGATATGGCTACACCTTC
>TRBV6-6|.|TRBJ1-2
CASSAGQLNYGYTF
TGTGCCAGCAGTGCGGGGCAGCTCAACTATGGCTACACCTTC
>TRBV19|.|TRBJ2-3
CASSLGSFSSTDTQYF
TGTGCCAGTAGTCTGGGGAGTTTCTCTAGCACAGATACGCAGTATTTT
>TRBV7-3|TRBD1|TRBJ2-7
CASSFDRGPVDEQYF
TGTGCCAGCAGCTTTGACAGGGGTCCGGTGGACGAGCAGTACTTC
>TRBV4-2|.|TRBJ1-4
CASSQGLGLNEKLFF
TGTGCCAGCAGCCAAGGGTTGGGGCTTAATGAAAAACTGTTTTTT
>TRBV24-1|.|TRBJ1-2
CATSDFPGMDGYTF
TGTGCCACCAGTGATTTTCCAGGGATGGATGGCTACACCTTC
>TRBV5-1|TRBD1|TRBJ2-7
CASQLSGQVSYEQYF
TGCGCCAGCCAACTGTCCGGACAGGTTTCCTACGAGCAGTACTTC